This T cell receptor beta chain was captured in a study of T cell responses to AZD1222 COVID-19 vaccine. Study information: Second doses at about 4 or about 12 weeks were pooled. General observations from the study: Among vaccine-associated CD4 TCRs, coverage spanned spike, with dominance at 160-218 and 743-854. Seropositive status at baseline applied to only a handful of AZD1222 recipients.

Concerning this clone: Its antigen is not known.

The assay was immunoSEQ multiplex PCR, and TCRdb's table has in-frame clones only and misses some. The repertoire includes 90,000 to 95,000 clones, approximately 90% of them detected once, and 20% to 25% sits in the top ten. The input for sequencing was peripheral blood, taken on day 0 of AZD1222 vaccination. This receptor was taken from an adult in good health.

CDR3 nucleotide sequence: TGTGCCAGCTCACAGGGACAGGCGGCGGCCGGGGAGCTGTTTTTT. Protein sequence: CASSQGQAAAGELFF. The gene calls are TRBV18 and TRBJ2-2, with 8 bases matching TRBD1. The germline gives CDR1 KGHSH, CDR2 LQKENI. CDR3 length: 15 residues. J was trimmed by 6 bases and V by 4 bases; bases with no gene match: 7.